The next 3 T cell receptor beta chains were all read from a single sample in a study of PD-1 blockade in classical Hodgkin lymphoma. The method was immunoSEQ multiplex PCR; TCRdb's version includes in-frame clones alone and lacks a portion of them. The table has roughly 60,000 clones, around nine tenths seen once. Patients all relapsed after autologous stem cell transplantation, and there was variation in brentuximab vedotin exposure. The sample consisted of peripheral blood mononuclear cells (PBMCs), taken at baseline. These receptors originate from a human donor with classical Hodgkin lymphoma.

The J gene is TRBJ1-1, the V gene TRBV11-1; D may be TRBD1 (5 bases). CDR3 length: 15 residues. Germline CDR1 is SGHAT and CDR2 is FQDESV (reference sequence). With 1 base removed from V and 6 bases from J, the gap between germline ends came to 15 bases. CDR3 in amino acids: CASSLGGVTSSEAFF. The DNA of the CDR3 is TGTGCCAGCAGCTTAGGAGGGGTCACCAGTTCTGAAGCTTTCTTT.

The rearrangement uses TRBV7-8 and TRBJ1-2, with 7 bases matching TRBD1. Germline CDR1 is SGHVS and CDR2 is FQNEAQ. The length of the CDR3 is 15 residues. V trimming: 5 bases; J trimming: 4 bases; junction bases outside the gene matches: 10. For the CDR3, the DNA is TGTGCCAGCAGCCCGCAGGAGACAGGGTTCTATGGCTACACCTTC. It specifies CASSPQETGFYGYTF.

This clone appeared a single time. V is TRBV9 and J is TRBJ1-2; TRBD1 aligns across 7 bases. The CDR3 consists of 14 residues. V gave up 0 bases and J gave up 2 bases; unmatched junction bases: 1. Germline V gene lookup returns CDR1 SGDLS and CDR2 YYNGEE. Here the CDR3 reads CASSVGDRNYGYTF. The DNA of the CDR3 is TGTGCCAGCAGCGTAGGGGACAGAAACTATGGCTACACCTTC.